This T cell receptor beta chain was documented in a study of response to subunit inactivated influenza vaccine. General observations from the study: After each seasonal influenza vaccination, few new T cells are recruited, the authors suggested.

This clonotype was seen more than once but under ten times. The antigen is undetermined. TCRdb re-called the RT-PCR reads through MiXCR, storing one row per CDR3 protein. The repertoire has 650,000 or so distinct CDR3 sequences, 12% to 15% of them found once; the top ten carry 6% to 9.5%. The CDR3 extends over 16 amino acids. The trim removed 0 bases at V and 9 bases at J, leaving 8 bases unmatched. Per germline, CDR1 LGHDT and CDR2 YNNKEL (reference sequence). This TCR was sampled from a man aged 50 to 60 who received an inactivated influenza vaccine. The sequences come from PBMCs from blood, collected about 14 days before vaccination. This chain joins TRBV3-1 and TRBJ2-1, with 10 bases aligning to TRBD2. CDR3 sequence reads: CASSQDLGTSVSEQFF. CDR3 nucleotide sequence: TGTGCCAGCAGCCAAGATTTGGGGACTAGCGTAAGTGAGCAGTTCTTC.